The TCR beta chain described here comes from a study of blood T cell repertoires in COVID-19. About the research overall: PBMCs, B-cell-depleted T cells, or T cells provided the cDNA or gDNA that made up the material.

Germline V gives CDR1 SGHRS, CDR2 YFSETQ. The CDR3 extends over 17 amino acids. Trimming removed 5 bases at V and 1 base at J, with 18 bases between. Sequencing used immunoSEQ multiplex PCR; TCRdb keeps in-frame clones, though not all of them. Of 25,000 to 35,000 clones in the sample, roughly 90% were seen once. This TCR was recovered from a human donor with active COVID-19. The donor label of this sample is uncertain. The rearrangement joins TRBV5-1 to TRBJ1-4; maybe TRBD1 (6 bases). The sequencing input was peripheral blood. In nucleotides, the CDR3 is TGCGCCAGCAGACGGACAGAGAGCCCCCTAACTAATGAAAAACTGTTTTTT. The encoded protein is CASRRTESPLTNEKLFF.